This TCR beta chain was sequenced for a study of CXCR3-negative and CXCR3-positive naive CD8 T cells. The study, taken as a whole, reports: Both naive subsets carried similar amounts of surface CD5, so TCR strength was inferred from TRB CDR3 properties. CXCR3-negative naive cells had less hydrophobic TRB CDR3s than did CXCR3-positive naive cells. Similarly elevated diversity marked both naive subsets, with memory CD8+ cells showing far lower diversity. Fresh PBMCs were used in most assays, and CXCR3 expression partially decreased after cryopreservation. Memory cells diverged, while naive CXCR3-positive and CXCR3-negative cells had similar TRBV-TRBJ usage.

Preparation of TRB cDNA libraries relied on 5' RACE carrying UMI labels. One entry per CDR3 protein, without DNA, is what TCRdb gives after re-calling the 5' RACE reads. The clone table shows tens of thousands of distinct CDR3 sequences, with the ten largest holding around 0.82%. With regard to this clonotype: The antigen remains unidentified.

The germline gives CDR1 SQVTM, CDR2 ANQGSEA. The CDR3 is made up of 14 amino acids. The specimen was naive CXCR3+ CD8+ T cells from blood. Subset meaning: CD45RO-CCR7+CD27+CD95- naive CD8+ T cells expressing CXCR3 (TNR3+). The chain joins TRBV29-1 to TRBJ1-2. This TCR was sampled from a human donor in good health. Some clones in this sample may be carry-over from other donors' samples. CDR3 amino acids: CSVEGGIGRAGYTF. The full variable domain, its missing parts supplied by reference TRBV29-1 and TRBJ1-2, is SAVISQKPSRDICQRGTSLTIQCQVDSQVTMMFWYRQQPGQSLTLIATANQGSEATYESGFVIDKFPISRPNLTFSTLTVSNMSPEDSSIYLCSVEGGIGRAGYTFGSGTRLTVV.